This T cell receptor (beta chain) was sequenced for a study of blood T cell repertoires in COVID-19 (dated by TCRdb to the early 2020s). Context from the whole study: The collaborator samples originated in the United States, Italy and Spain and spanned the acute and convalescent phases of COVID-19. A de-identified subject ID, COVID-19 status, age in years and sex were almost always included in the sample metadata. HLA class I and class II types, where available, came from metadata supplied by the sample provider rather than from assay-based typing. The repertoires were released in a freely available public database meant as a resource for research on the immune response to SARS-CoV-2. The prospective study material was composed of cDNA or gDNA derived from T cells, B-cell-depleted T cells, or PBMCs. The samples were drawn from the first 160 participants of the ongoing ImmuneRACE study and from some 1,300 subjects provided by 6 global collaborators. Deeply sampled blood TCRbeta repertoires from subjects exposed to, actively infected with, or recovered from COVID-19 were included in the dataset. Broader findings and caveats from the paper: The amount of clinical and demographic metadata varied by source and participant and was provided uncurated.

In the prospective study, participants were roughly 18 to 100 years old, resided in about two dozen geographic areas of the United States, and were enrolled through a virtual design. To assign participants to cohorts, the prospective study relied on clinical history that participants themselves reported in a screening survey and a study questionnaire. Exposed participants had been in contact, within 2 weeks of entering the study, with a person who had a PCR-confirmed or clinician-diagnosed case of COVID-19. In the prospective study, whole blood, serum and a nasopharyngeal or oropharyngeal swab were collected from each participant by mobile phlebotomists. Prospective study participants could optionally give additional blood draws and questionnaires over an approximately 2-month period. Before DNA extraction, prospective study blood samples were shipped either frozen or at room temperature. The table lists this clone with a count of one. Its antigen remains undetermined. No base quality information exists; no much larger clone differs at one position.

TCRbeta CDR3 regions were amplified from genomic DNA by means of the immunoSEQ Assay, a bias-controlled multiplex PCR. Concerning the study's data processing: Nucleated cell counts per sample were estimated from amplification of reference gene primers within the assay. Sequence reads were collapsed and filtered to measure the absolute abundance of every unique TCRbeta CDR3 rearrangement. For each sample, productive Simpson clonality was calculated as the square root of Simpson's diversity index across productive rearrangements. Imported from immuneACCESS, the table was reduced by TCRdb to in-frame sequences with V and J called. These copies leave out some clones; in studies compared against another copy, an unresolved V gene accounts for under half, and the cause of the remainder is not known. V, J and clone size were drawn from that table, and D and trimming were deduced from the DNA. Here the sample has roughly 400,000 clones; roughly 84% occur a single time. The leading ten clones occupy approximately 1.5% of the sample.

The sequence was collected from a woman between 18 and 30 years old who had been exposed to COVID-19. Sequencing input: PBMCs or T cells enriched from blood (not recorded which).

The DNA sequence is as follows: TGTGCTAGTGGTTTGCCCACTTCGGGCACCGGGGAGCTGTTTTTT. Protein translation: CASGLPTSGTGELFF. The sequence is built from TRBV12-5 and TRBJ2-2, with no confidently assigned D gene. The CDR3 starts with the cysteine, ends with the phenylalanine, and has 15 residues. CDR3 DNA is the only sequence kept; it has 45 bases, read in frame from the first base. For CDR1 and CDR2, the germline V gene lists LGHNT and FRNRAP. The germline ends are 11 bases apart after V is trimmed by 2 bases and J by 4 bases.